This is a list of T cell receptor beta chains from one sample in a study of T-cell reconstitution after alpha-beta-depleted transplantation in children. MiXCR, run by TCRdb on the PCR reads, gives a single entry per CDR3 protein. The data contain some 500,000 distinct CDR3 sequences, 32% of them singletons. The material was PBMCs from the stem cell graft donor, obtained from the stem cell graft. These receptors all come from a human donor who donated a stem cell graft to a child with aplastic anemia. Both conserved end residues are part of each CDR3. D genes are given only for firm matches. Size is omitted from some rows. Given values are once, few, many or a class for expanded clones.

cdr3_length,clone_size,j_call,v_call,d_call,cdr3_aa,cdr3_nt
11,few,TRBJ2-5,TRBV20-1,-,CSATGPETQYF,TGCAGTGCTACAGGACCGGAGACCCAGTACTTC
19,few,TRBJ2-1,TRBV4-3,TRBD2,CASSQEPSGSRSSYNEQFF,TGCGCCAGCAGCCAAGAGCCTAGCGGGAGTCGGAGCTCCTACAATGAGCAGTTCTTC
17,few,TRBJ1-6,TRBV6-5,-,CASSYEGLRRPKSPLHF,TGTGCCAGCAGTTACGAGGGTTTGAGGAGACCCAAGTCACCCCTCCACTTT
14,-,TRBJ1-6,TRBV27,-,CASTTTDVRAPLHF,TGTGCCAGCACCACGACGGATGTCCGGGCACCCCTCCACTTT
19,-,TRBJ2-1,TRBV13,-,CASSLGPSSSESSYNEQFF,TGTGCCAGCAGCTTAGGCCCCTCTTCTAGCGAGAGCTCCTACAATGAGCAGTTCTTC
11,once,TRBJ1-2,TRBV29-1,-,CSVGGGYGYTF,TGCAGCGTTGGTGGGGGGTACGGCTACACCTTC
19,few,TRBJ2-1,TRBV20-1,-,CSARISLAANQGAYNEQFF,TGCAGTGCTAGAATATCCCTAGCGGCCAACCAGGGGGCCTACAATGAGCAGTTCTTC
14,-,TRBJ2-3,TRBV4-3,-,CASSQGTVTDTQYF,TGCGCCAGCAGCCAGGGGACGGTGACAGATACGCAGTATTTT
16,-,TRBJ2-1,TRBV9,-,CASSSLKRVVDNEQFF,TGTGCCAGCAGCTCCCTAAAAAGGGTGGTTGACAATGAGCAGTTCTTC
13,-,TRBJ2-1,TRBV4-3,TRBD2,CASSQPGASGQFF,TGCGCCAGCAGCCAACCTGGGGCTAGCGGGCAGTTCTTC
15,-,TRBJ1-5,TRBV18,-,CASSPVAGSNQPQHF,TGTGCCAGCTCACCCGTCGCGGGGAGCAATCAGCCCCAGCATTTT
14,few,TRBJ2-1,TRBV20-1,-,CSASVPSELHEQFF,TGCAGTGCTAGTGTCCCTAGCGAACTGCATGAGCAGTTCTTC
13,-,TRBJ1-5,TRBV12-3/TRBV12-4,-,CASRGLSNQPQHF,TGTGCCAGCAGGGGTCTTAGCAATCAGCCCCAGCATTTT
16,-,TRBJ1-1,TRBV15,-,CATSRDHTGLGTEAFF,TGTGCCACCAGCAGAGATCATACGGGTTTGGGGACTGAAGCTTTCTTT
15,-,TRBJ1-3,TRBV11-2,-,CASSLEIFSGNTIYF,TGTGCCAGCAGCTTAGAGATATTCTCTGGAAACACCATATATTTT
15,once,TRBJ2-5,TRBV7-2,TRBD1,CASSLRQGSRETQYF,TGTGCCAGCAGCTTAAGACAGGGATCCCGAGAGACCCAGTACTTC
12,once,TRBJ2-3,TRBV18,-,CASSPVADTQYF,TGTGCCAGCTCACCCGTCGCAGATACGCAGTATTTT
16,-,TRBJ1-6,TRBV9,-,CASSVEGGPDNSPLHF,TGTGCCAGCAGCGTAGAAGGAGGGCCGGATAATTCACCCCTCCACTTT
17,-,TRBJ2-6,TRBV5-1,TRBD1,CASSLGRGLLRANVLTF,TGCGCCAGCAGCTTGGGCAGGGGGCTGCTAAGGGCCAACGTCCTGACTTTC
12,-,TRBJ1-2,TRBV20-1,-,CSARDIQDSYTF,TGCAGTGCTAGAGATATACAGGACAGCTACACCTTC
15,-,TRBJ2-6,TRBV18,-,CASSPETHGANVLTF,TGTGCCAGCTCACCAGAGACACATGGGGCCAACGTCCTGACTTTC
13,-,TRBJ1-5,TRBV6-1,-,CASKEISNQPQHF,TGTGCCAGCAAGGAGATTAGCAATCAGCCCCAGCATTTT
15,few,TRBJ2-1,TRBV29-1,-,CSALGIGQHNNEQFF,TGCAGCGCCCTTGGTATCGGACAGCACAACAATGAGCAGTTCTTC
16,-,TRBJ1-2,TRBV20-1,TRBD1,CSARVQNDRGSYGYTF,TGCAGTGCTAGAGTACAAAACGACAGGGGATCCTATGGCTACACCTTC
16,few,TRBJ2-3,TRBV27,TRBD2,CASSQGRLAVTDTQYF,TGTGCCAGCAGCCAGGGGCGACTAGCGGTCACAGATACGCAGTATTTT
14,-,TRBJ1-5,TRBV20-1,-,CSASLSGSVQPQHF,TGCAGTGCTAGCTTATCGGGGTCGGTTCAGCCCCAGCATTTT
16,few,TRBJ2-3,TRBV5-1,-,CASSPDPTGRSDTQYF,TGCGCCAGCAGTCCGGACCCGACAGGGAGGTCAGATACGCAGTATTTT
12,-,TRBJ2-5,TRBV29-1,-,CSVADSQETQYF,TGCAGCGTTGCCGACTCCCAAGAGACCCAGTACTTC
15,once,TRBJ2-5,TRBV5-1,TRBD2,CASTIIAGGQETQYF,TGCGCCAGCACTATAATAGCGGGAGGGCAAGAGACCCAGTACTTC
13,-,TRBJ2-7,TRBV15,TRBD2,CATSKRGGNEQYF,TGTGCCACCAGTAAGCGGGGGGGGAACGAGCAGTACTTC
13,few,TRBJ2-1,TRBV5-1,TRBD2,CASSPGLGNEQFF,TGCGCCAGCAGCCCGGGACTAGGCAATGAGCAGTTCTTC
14,-,TRBJ2-7,TRBV19,-,CASSSLQVNYEQYF,TGTGCCAGTAGTAGCCTACAGGTCAACTACGAGCAGTACTTC
15,few,TRBJ2-3,TRBV12-3/TRBV12-4,-,CASSLALSGADTQYF,TGTGCCAGCAGTTTAGCTCTCTCGGGCGCAGATACGCAGTATTTT